This passage covers 25 T cell receptor beta chains from one sample sequenced in a study of blood T cell repertoires in COVID-19. This table comes from immunoSEQ multiplex PCR, and its TCRdb copy is limited to in-frame clones, with some not included. The sample includes 75,000 to 95,000 clones, around 85% seen only once; the top ten take 18%. Input material: peripheral blood. Receptors were obtained from a man at least 80 years old with active or convalescent COVID-19.

The chain uses TRBV7-9 and TRBJ2-1; 16 bases map to TRBD2. J was trimmed by 1 base and V by 5 bases; bases with no gene match: 11. CDR1 and CDR2 (germline): SEHNR, FQNEAQ (reference sequence). The CDR3 is made up of 20 amino acids. The CDR3 reads CASSRASGTSGRESYNEQFF. The DNA for the CDR3 is TGTGCCAGCAGCCGGGCATCCGGGACTAGCGGGAGGGAATCCTACAATGAGCAGTTCTTC.

This sequence joins TRBV29-1 and TRBJ1-2; D is perhaps TRBD1 (5 bases). The V and J ends lost 5 bases and 3 bases respectively, with 10 bases between them. Germline V gives CDR1 SQVTM, CDR2 ANQGSEA. This CDR3 is built from 12 residues. For the CDR3, the DNA is TGCAGCGTTAATGTACAGGACTATGGCTACACCTTC. Amino acids: CSVNVQDYGYTF.

The chain links TRBV5-1 to TRBJ1-5, with D uncertain. The germline V gene has CDR1 SGHRS and CDR2 YFSETQ. V gave up 2 bases and J gave up 4 bases, with 7 bases separating them. This CDR3 has 13 residues. The CDR3 reads CASSLSQNQPQHF. The DNA of the CDR3 is TGCGCCAGCAGCTTATCGCAGAATCAGCCCCAGCATTTT.

V and J are TRBV7-9 and TRBJ2-3, with 8 bases lining up with TRBD2. This CDR3 contains 15 residues. J gave up 6 bases and V 1 base, and 6 bases lay outside the gene matches. Germline CDR1 reads SEHNR; CDR2 reads FQNEAQ (reference sequence). CDR3 bases: TGTGCCAGCAGCTTAGGATCCGGGAGGGTCGATACGCAGTATTTT. It yields the protein CASSLGSGRVDTQYF.

The gene calls are TRBV7-6 and TRBJ2-6; TRBD2 might be the D (5 bases). The germline gives CDR1 SGHVS, CDR2 FNYEAQ. V was pared by 4 bases and J by 0 bases, with 7 bases between. CDR3 length: 15 amino acids. In DNA, the CDR3 is TGTGCCAGCAGCTCCGGGGACTCTGGGGCCAACGTCCTGACTTTC. This codes for CASSSGDSGANVLTF.

The chain links TRBV2 to TRBJ1-2; maybe TRBD1 (6 bases). Germline V lookup: CDR1 SNHLY, CDR2 FYNNEI. CDR3 size: 14 residues. With 10 bases removed from V and 4 bases from J, the gap between germline ends came to 19 bases. The CDR3: CATERGGQTYGYTF. The DNA of the CDR3 is TGTGCCACCGAAAGGGGGGGGCAGACCTATGGCTACACCTTC.

This chain joins TRBV5-5 and TRBJ2-3; 11 bases fit TRBD2. CDR1 SGHKS and CDR2 YYEKEE come from the germline V gene (reference sequence). The junction had 9 bases not matched to a gene; V was cut back by 0 bases and J by 0 bases. CDR3 length: 19 amino acids. CDR3 DNA sequence: TGTGCCAGCAGCTTGGTAGCTAGCGGGAGGACCCTTAGCACAGATACGCAGTATTTT. The encoded protein is CASSLVASGRTLSTDTQYF.

V is TRBV7-9 and J is TRBJ1-4; D perhaps matches TRBD1 (6 bases). The CDR3 contains 16 residues. From germline, CDR1 is SEHNR and CDR2 FQNEAQ (reference sequence). Trimming removed 10 bases from V and 2 bases from J, with 20 bases in between. This CDR3 is CATEQGPVATNEKLFF. The CDR3 bases are TGTGCCACTGAACAGGGTCCCGTGGCTACTAATGAAAAACTGTTTTTT.

The chain couples TRBV28 to TRBJ1-5; a possible D gene is TRBD1 (6 bases). CDR3 length: 14 amino acids. Germline V CDR1 and CDR2: MDHEN, SYDVKM. The ends were cut back, 7 bases at V and 4 bases at J, with 14 bases in the middle. The CDR3 sequence: CASNSDSRNQPQHF. The CDR3 nucleotides read TGTGCCAGCAATTCGGACAGTAGAAATCAGCCCCAGCATTTT.

This clone was seen just once. This rearrangement joins TRBV11-2 to TRBJ2-1; 8 bases are shared with TRBD2. CDR1 is SGHAT, CDR2 FQNNGV, per germline. The CDR3 extends over 14 amino acids. Germline trimming cut 6 bases from V and 7 bases from J; bases unmatched to any gene: 8. The CDR3 reads CASRILRGGNEQFF. The CDR3 bases are TGTGCCAGCAGAATCCTTCGGGGGGGGAATGAGCAGTTCTTC. Variable domain in full (rest from reference TRBV11-2 and TRBJ2-1): EAGVAQSPRYKIIEKRQSVAFWCNPISGHATLYWYQQILGQGPKLLIQFQNNGVVDDSQLPKDRFSAERLKGVDSTLKIQPAKLEDSAVYLCASRILRGGNEQFFGPGTRLTVL.

The chain combines TRBV28 with TRBJ1-1; no definite D call. There are 15 residues in the CDR3. Germline V gene data show CDR1 as MDHEN and CDR2 as SYDVKM. Deletions cut 4 bases from V and 3 bases from J, with 15 bases between. The CDR3 region has the DNA TGTGCCAGCAGTTCCCCCCCCTGGTCGGACACTGAAGCTTTCTTT. Residues: CASSSPPWSDTEAFF.

This clone was recorded once. In nucleotides, the CDR3 is TGTGCCAGCCGACAGGGGGCCACTGAAGCTTTCTTT. It encodes CASRQGATEAFF. The V gene is TRBV25-1, the J gene TRBJ1-1, with TRBD1 identical over 10 bases. With 8 bases clipped from V and 4 bases from J, the junction kept 1 base outside the gene matches. This CDR3 has 12 residues. Germline values: CDR1 MGHDK, CDR2 SYGVNS.

J is TRBJ1-4 and V is TRBV10-1; 10 positions match TRBD1. The J segment lost 8 bases and the V segment lost 6 bases, leaving 6 bases of the junction unmatched. Germline CDR1 and CDR2: WNHNN and SYGVQD (reference sequence). CDR3 length equals 14 residues. CDR3 protein: CASSGGQGSEKLFF. Here the CDR3 DNA reads TGCGCCAGCAGCGGGGGACAGGGGTCGGAAAAACTGTTTTTT.

The J gene is TRBJ2-3, the V gene TRBV5-1; TRBD2 agrees at 7 bases. V dropped 6 bases and J dropped 4; count of bases not matched to a gene: 14. Germline CDR1 reads SGHRS; CDR2 reads YFSETQ. This CDR3 spans 16 amino acids. CDR3 loop: CASMEIAGNKADTQYF. The CDR3 coding sequence is TGCGCCAGCATGGAGATAGCGGGTAATAAGGCAGATACGCAGTATTTT. Filled out from reference TRBV5-1 and TRBJ2-3, the complete variable domain reads KAGVTQTPRYLIKTRGQQVTLSCSPISGHRSVSWYQQTPGQGLQFLFEYFSETQRNKGNFPGRFSGRQFSNSRSEMNVSTLELGDSALYLCASMEIAGNKADTQYFGPGTRLTVL.

The chain is built from TRBV3-1 (or the pseudogene TRBV3-2) and TRBJ2-1; weak D call: TRBD1 (6 bases). Germline V gives CDR1 LGHDT, CDR2 YNNKEL (reference sequence). This CDR3 comprises 14 residues. Trimming cost V 2 bases and J 8 bases, with 13 bases left between them. CDR3 nucleotide sequence: TGTGCCAGCAGCCAAACTACAGGGTTGGATGAGCAGTTCTTC. Translating it yields CASSQTTGLDEQFF.

The V and J genes are TRBV5-1 and TRBJ2-3; 8 bases agree with TRBD2. Unmatched junction bases numbered 4, after V lost 2 bases and J lost 2 bases. The germline V gene encodes CDR1 SGHRS and CDR2 YFSETQ. CDR3 size: 15 residues. The DNA for the CDR3 is TGCGCCAGCAGCTTCTCGGGGGGGTACACAGATACGCAGTATTTT. Protein product: CASSFSGGYTDTQYF.

The J gene is TRBJ1-5, the V gene TRBV18; TRBD1 might be the D (6 bases). Germline lookup yields CDR1 KGHSH and CDR2 LQKENI. V lost 3 bases and J 6 bases, leaving 12 bases between the germline ends. This CDR3 spans 14 amino acids. The CDR3 bases are TGTGCCAGCTCACCGCAGGGGCAGGGTCAGCCCCAGCATTTT. This gives the protein CASSPQGQGQPQHF.

The rearrangement uses TRBV6-4 and TRBJ1-1, with D unresolved. Germline CDR1 and CDR2: MRHNA and SNTAGT. This CDR3 has 13 amino acids. V lost 2 bases and J lost 3, with 7 bases in between. The CDR3 here is CASSDRGYTEAFF. CDR3 DNA: TGTGCCAGCAGTGACCGGGGATACACTGAAGCTTTCTTT.

The genes are TRBV2 and TRBJ2-3; D is perhaps TRBD2 (7 bases). The CDR3 covers 14 residues. From germline, CDR1 is SNHLY and CDR2 FYNNEI. Trimming left V 3 bases short and J 2 bases short, with 9 bases between. CDR3 DNA sequence: TGTGCCAGCAGTGAGCGGGGGCCCACAGATACGCAGTATTTT. Translated: CASSERGPTDTQYF.

The rearrangement links TRBV18 to TRBJ2-7, with 10 bases lining up with TRBD1. V was clipped by 6 bases and J by 6 bases; unmatched bases: 5. The germline CDR1 and CDR2 sequences are KGHSH and LQKENI. The CDR3 totals 13 residues. For the CDR3, the DNA is TGTGCCAGCTCGCTCAGGGACAGGGGCGAGCAGTACGTC. Translation gives CASSLRDRGEQYV.

This clone was recorded a few times. The chain combines TRBV19 with TRBJ2-7, with 8 positions matching TRBD1. The germline gives CDR1 LNHDA, CDR2 SQIVND (reference sequence). This CDR3 has 17 residues. The V and J ends lost 5 bases and 2 bases, in that order; junction bases with no gene match: 14. CDR3 residues: CASSFSRTGKIPYEQYV. The CDR3 DNA follows: TGTGCCAGTAGTTTCTCTCGGACAGGGAAGATACCCTACGAGCAGTACGTC.

CDR3 DNA: TGTGCCAGTAGTATCTTACGTCAGGGAAACAATGAGCAGTTCTTC. Translation gives CASSILRQGNNEQFF. The chain is built from TRBV19 and TRBJ2-1; possible D gene TRBD1, 5 bases. CDR1 is LNHDA, CDR2 SQIVND, per germline (reference sequence). The CDR3 sequence is 15 residues long. The germline V and J ends were trimmed by 3 bases and 5 bases, with 14 bases remaining between them.

The V gene is TRBV7-2, the J gene TRBJ2-5, with 9 bases that match TRBD2. Germline V gene data show CDR1 as SGHTA and CDR2 as FQGNSA. There are 15 residues in the CDR3. Unmatched junction bases numbered 3, after V lost 1 base and J lost 3 bases. CDR3 amino acids: CASSLVPSGEETQYF. In nucleotides, the CDR3 is TGTGCCAGCAGCTTAGTCCCTAGCGGGGAAGAGACCCAGTACTTC.

The chain links TRBV2 to TRBJ2-1, with 7 bases fitting TRBD1. The CDR3 spans 14 residues. V dropped 8 bases and J dropped 8; count of bases not matched to a gene: 12. CDR1 is SNHLY and CDR2 is FYNNEI in the germline V gene. The CDR3 coding sequence is TGTGCCAGCCGACAGGGCAAGGGGTCGGATGAGCAGTTCTTC. Its translation: CASRQGKGSDEQFF.

This chain uses TRBV6-6 with TRBJ2-3; maybe TRBD2 (5 bases). CDR1 MNHNY and CDR2 SVGAGI come from the germline V gene (reference sequence). This CDR3 region has 13 residues. V dropped 5 bases and J dropped 4 bases, with 10 bases sitting between them. The CDR3 region is CASSKDFSDTQYF. In nucleotides, the CDR3 is TGTGCCAGCAGTAAGGACTTTTCAGATACGCAGTATTTT.